This T cell receptor (beta chain) derives from a study of glioma-infiltrating T cells. Amplification of TCR alpha and beta CDR3 regions from RNA used iRepertoire nested multiplex PCR. Via MiXCR, TCRdb re-called the multiplex PCR reads, giving one row per CDR3 protein. The sample carries around 350,000 distinct CDR3 sequences, about two fifths recorded once. General study findings and limits: Very few CDR3 sequences were shared between tissue and blood.

Notes on this clonotype: What it binds is unknown.

Source material: glioma tissue, nonneoplastic brain tissue, or PBMCs (not recorded which). The source of this sequence is a human donor with low-grade glioma or glioblastoma, undergoing nonglioma brain surgery, or in good health (not recorded which).

The CDR3 DNA sequence: TGCAGTGCTGTCTCCGGGACAGGGGCCTCACCCCTCCACTTT. Translation: CSAVSGTGASPLHF. V and J are TRBV20-1 and TRBJ1-6; 10 bases agree with TRBD1. Germline CDR1 DFQATT, CDR2 SNEGSKA (reference sequence). V shed 5 bases, J shed 10 bases, and the junction held 8 bases outside the gene matches. The CDR3 runs to 14 residues.